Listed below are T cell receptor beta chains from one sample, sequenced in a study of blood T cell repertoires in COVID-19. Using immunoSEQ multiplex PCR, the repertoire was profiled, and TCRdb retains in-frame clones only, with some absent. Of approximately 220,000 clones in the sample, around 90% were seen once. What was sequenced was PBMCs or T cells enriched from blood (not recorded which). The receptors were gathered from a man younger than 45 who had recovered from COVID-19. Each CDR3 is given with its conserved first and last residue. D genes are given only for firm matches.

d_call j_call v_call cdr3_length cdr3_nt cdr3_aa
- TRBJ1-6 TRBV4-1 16 TGCGCCAGCAGCCAAGAAGGACAGAACCTTAATTCACCCCTCCACTTT CASSQEGQNLNSPLHF
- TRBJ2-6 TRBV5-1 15 TGCGCCAGCCGACTACGGGAGCTTGGGGCCAACGTCCTGACTTTC CASRLRELGANVLTF
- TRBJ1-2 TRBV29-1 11 TGCAGCGTTGAAGAGGCAAATGGCTACACCTTC CSVEEANGYTF
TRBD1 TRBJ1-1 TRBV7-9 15 TGTGCCAGCAGCCTGGGACAGGGGGAGAGCACTGAAGCTTTCTTT CASSLGQGESTEAFF
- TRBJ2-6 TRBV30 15 TGTGCCTGGGGCAAAGGGAGCTCTGGGGCCAACGTCCTGACTTTC CAWGKGSSGANVLTF
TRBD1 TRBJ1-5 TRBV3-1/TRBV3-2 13 TGTGCCAGCAGGGGGACAGGGGATCAGCCCCAGCATTTT CASRGTGDQPQHF
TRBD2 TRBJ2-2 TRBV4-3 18 TGCGCCAGCAGCCAGGAACGACTAGCGGGGGCCTACACCGGGGAGCTGTTTTTT CASSQERLAGAYTGELFF
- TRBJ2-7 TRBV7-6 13 TGTGCCAGCAGCCAAGGGACATCCTACGAGCAGTACTTC CASSQGTSYEQYF
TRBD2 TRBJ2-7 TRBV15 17 TGTGCCACCAGCTTTCGACGACTAGCGGGGGGGCAGTACGAGCAGTACTTC CATSFRRLAGGQYEQYF
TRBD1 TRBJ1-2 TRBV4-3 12 TGCGCCAGCAGCCAGACGGACAGGGACCACACCTTC CASSQTDRDHTF
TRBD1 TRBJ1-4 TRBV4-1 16 TGCGCCAGCAGCCACGACAGGGTCTCGACTAATGAAAAACTGTTTTTT CASSHDRVSTNEKLFF